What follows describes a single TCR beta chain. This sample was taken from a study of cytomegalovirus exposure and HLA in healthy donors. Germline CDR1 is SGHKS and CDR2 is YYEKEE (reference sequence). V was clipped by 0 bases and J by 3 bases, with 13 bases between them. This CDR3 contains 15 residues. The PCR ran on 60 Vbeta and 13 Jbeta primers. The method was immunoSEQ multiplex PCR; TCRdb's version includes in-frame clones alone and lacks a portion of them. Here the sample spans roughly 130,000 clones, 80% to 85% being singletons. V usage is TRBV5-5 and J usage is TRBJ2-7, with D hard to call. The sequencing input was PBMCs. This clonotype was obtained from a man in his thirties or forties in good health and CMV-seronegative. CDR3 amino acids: CASSLDNNPLYEQYF. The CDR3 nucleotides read TGTGCCAGCAGCTTGGACAACAATCCGCTCTACGAGCAGTACTTC.